Included here is one T cell receptor (beta chain) sequence, with context. The V and J ends lost 4 bases and 1 base, in that order; junction bases with no gene match: 10. This CDR3 comprises 16 residues. The V gene's germline CDR1 is SGHNT and CDR2 YYREEE (reference sequence). TCRdb's copy holds only in-frame clones and misses some; the assay was immunoSEQ multiplex PCR. In the table there are about 75,000 clones, over 85% of which are singletons. These data are taken from a study of T cell changes during pregnancy in multiple sclerosis. The source is a female donor with multiple sclerosis, enrolled in a pregnancy study. This specimen was CD4+ T cells from peripheral blood mononuclear cells, taken after pregnancy. V usage is TRBV5-4 and J usage is TRBJ1-1; 7 bases match TRBD1. Here the CDR3 DNA reads TGTGCCAGCAGCCAACTTTTCAGGACAGGGAACACTGAAGCTTTCTTT. It specifies CASSQLFRTGNTEAFF. Full variable domain (outside the CDR3, taken from reference TRBV5-4 and TRBJ1-1): ETGVTQSPTHLIKTRGQQVTLRCSSQSGHNTVSWYQQALGQGPQFIFQYYREEENGRGNFPPRFSGLQFPNYSSELNVNALELDDSALYLCASSQLFRTGNTEAFFGQGTRLTVV.